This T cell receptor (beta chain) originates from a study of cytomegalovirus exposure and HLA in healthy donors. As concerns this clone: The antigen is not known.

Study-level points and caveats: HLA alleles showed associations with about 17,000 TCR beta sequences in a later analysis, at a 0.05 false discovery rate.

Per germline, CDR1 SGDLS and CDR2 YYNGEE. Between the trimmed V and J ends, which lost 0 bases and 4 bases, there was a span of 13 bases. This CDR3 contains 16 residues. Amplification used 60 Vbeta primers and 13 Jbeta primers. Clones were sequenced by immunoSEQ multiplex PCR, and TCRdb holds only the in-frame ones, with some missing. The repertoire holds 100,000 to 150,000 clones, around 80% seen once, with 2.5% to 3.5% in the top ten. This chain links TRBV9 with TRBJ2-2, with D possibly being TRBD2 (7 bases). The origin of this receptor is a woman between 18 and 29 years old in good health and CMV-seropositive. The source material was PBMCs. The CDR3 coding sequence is TGTGCCAGCAGCGTAGGAGGGGGGGCCTTCACCGGGGAGCTGTTTTTT. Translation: CASSVGGGAFTGELFF.